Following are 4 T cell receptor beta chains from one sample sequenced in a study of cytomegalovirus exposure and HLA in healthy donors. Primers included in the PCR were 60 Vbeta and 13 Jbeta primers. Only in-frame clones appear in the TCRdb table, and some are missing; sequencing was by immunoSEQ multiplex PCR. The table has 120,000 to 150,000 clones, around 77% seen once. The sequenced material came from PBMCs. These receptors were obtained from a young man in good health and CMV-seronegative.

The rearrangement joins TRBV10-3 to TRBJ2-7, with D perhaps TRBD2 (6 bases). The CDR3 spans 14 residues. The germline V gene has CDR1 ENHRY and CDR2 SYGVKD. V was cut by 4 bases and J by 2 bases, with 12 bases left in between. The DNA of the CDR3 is TGTGCCATCAGTGGGGCCGGGGGACCCTACGAGCAGTACTTC. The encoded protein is CAISGAGGPYEQYF.

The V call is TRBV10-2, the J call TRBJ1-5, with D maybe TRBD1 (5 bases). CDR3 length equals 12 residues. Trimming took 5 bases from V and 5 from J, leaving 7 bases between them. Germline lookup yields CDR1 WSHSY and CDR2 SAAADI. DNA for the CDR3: TGCGCCAGCAGTCCGACAGATCAGCCCCAGCATTTT. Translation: CASSPTDQPQHF.

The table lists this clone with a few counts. CDR3 DNA sequence: TGTGCCAGCTCCACTTACGGGGCCAACGTCCTGACTTTC. Residues: CASSTYGANVLTF. J is TRBJ2-6 and V is TRBV18; D gene ambiguous. Germline assignment: CDR1 KGHSH and CDR2 LQKENI. Trimming took 6 bases from V and 4 from J, leaving 7 bases between them. This CDR3 has 13 residues.

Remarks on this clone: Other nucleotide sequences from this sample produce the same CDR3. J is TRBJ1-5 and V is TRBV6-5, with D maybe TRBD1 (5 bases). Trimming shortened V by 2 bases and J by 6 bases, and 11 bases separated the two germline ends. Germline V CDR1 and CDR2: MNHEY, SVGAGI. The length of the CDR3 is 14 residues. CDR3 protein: CASSYSTGGQPQHF. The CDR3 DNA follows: TGTGCCAGCAGTTACAGCACGGGGGGTCAGCCCCAGCATTTT.